Presented here are 19 T cell receptor beta chains from one specimen sequenced in a study of persistence of HIV-infected CD4 T cells. The stimulus was an HIV-1 Gag 15-mer peptide pool, about 1 ug/peptide/mL. Sorted nonresponding memory CD4+ T cells were CD40L-negative, CD69-negative, CD45RO-high. No antigen has been identified for these receptors. The immunoSEQ assay was version 4, run in survey mode. Profiled with immunoSEQ multiplex PCR; TCRdb holds only in-frame clones, not every one. The sample records tens of thousands of clones, 70% to 75% being singletons. The material was CD4+ T cells sorted from PBMCs after approximately 19-hour stimulation, obtained from a patient who received antiretroviral therapy. These receptors originate from an adult man with HIV who was CMV-seropositive.

This CDR3 is CASRFSVLSNQPQHF. CDR3 sequence (DNA): TGTGCCAGCAGATTTAGTGTACTTAGCAATCAGCCCCAGCATTTT. V and J are TRBV6-5 and TRBJ1-5; D uncertain. Per the germline V gene, CDR1 is MNHEY and CDR2 is SVGAGI. The CDR3 loop spans 15 amino acids. The ends were cut back, 6 bases at V and 0 bases at J, with 12 bases in the middle.

This rearrangement joins TRBV28 to TRBJ2-3; 12 nucleotides match TRBD1. The length of the CDR3 is 15 residues. The germline CDR1 and CDR2 sequences are MDHEN and SYDVKM. Trimming removed 6 bases from V and 11 bases from J; junction bases left unmatched: 12. CDR3 amino acids: CASSQTGTGGFKQYF. CDR3 sequence (DNA): TGTGCCAGCAGCCAAACGGGGACAGGGGGCTTTAAGCAGTATTTT.

V and J are TRBV24-1 and TRBJ2-6, with D perhaps TRBD2 (5 bases). The CDR3 extends over 17 amino acids. CDR1 is KGHDR, CDR2 SFDVKD, per germline. V lost 3 bases, J lost 0 bases, and 11 bases lay in between. CDR3 sequence: CATSDGGSGSGANVLTF. In DNA form, the CDR3 reads TGTGCCACCAGTGATGGAGGTTCAGGCTCTGGGGCCAACGTCCTGACTTTC.

The gene calls are TRBV19 and TRBJ1-6, with 10 bases aligning to TRBD1. The CDR3 is made up of 16 amino acids. Germline V CDR1 and CDR2: LNHDA, SQIVND (reference sequence). Trimming at V came to 5 bases and at J to 10 bases, leaving 11 bases not matched to a gene. CDR3 protein: CASSSWDRGQGSPLHF. The CDR3 DNA reads TGTGCCAGTAGTTCCTGGGACAGGGGACAAGGATCACCCCTCCACTTT. Looking up the rest from reference TRBV19 and TRBJ1-6 gives the full variable domain: DGGITQSPKYLFRKEGQNVTLSCEQNLNHDAMYWYRQDPGQGLRLIYYSQIVNDFQKGDIAEGYSVSREKKESFPLTVTSAQKNPTAFYLCASSSWDRGQGSPLHFGNGTRLTVT.

The chain links TRBV6-5 to TRBJ1-4; perhaps TRBD1 as D (5 bases). CDR1 and CDR2 (germline): MNHEY, SVGAGI. The V and J ends lost 5 bases and 2 bases respectively, with 9 bases between them. This CDR3 is 14 amino acids long. CDR3 loop: CASSPQVTNEKLFF. Written as DNA, the CDR3 is TGTGCCAGCAGTCCACAGGTGACTAATGAAAAACTGTTTTTT.

V gene TRBV19 combines with J gene TRBJ2-3; 12 bases line up with TRBD2. The CDR3 is 16 amino acids. V gave up 0 bases and J gave up 5 bases; unmatched junction bases: 3. CDR1 is LNHDA, CDR2 SQIVND, per germline (reference sequence). The CDR3 reads CASSIDLAGGRDTQYF. CDR3 nucleotides: TGTGCCAGTAGTATAGATCTAGCGGGGGGGCGAGATACGCAGTATTTT.

By sample fraction, this clone is medium-sized. The chain links TRBV6-6 to TRBJ1-3; the match to TRBD1 covers 8 bases. The CDR3 length is 15 residues. After removal of 5 bases from V and 2 bases from J, the junction contained 5 bases not matched to a gene. The V gene's germline CDR1 is MNHNY and CDR2 SVGAGI (reference sequence). CDR3 loop: CASSPSDRAGNTIYF. CDR3 coding DNA: TGTGCCAGCAGTCCCTCGGACAGGGCTGGAAACACCATATATTTT.

V gene TRBV28 combines with J gene TRBJ1-5; weak D call: TRBD1 (5 bases). This CDR3 is 17 amino acids long. CDR1 and CDR2 (germline): MDHEN, SYDVKM. V was trimmed by 4 bases and J by 5 bases, leaving 21 bases between them. CDR3 amino acids: CASSSRGGRRRHQPQHF. The CDR3 DNA reads as TGTGCCAGCAGTTCCCGGGGGGGACGCCGCCGCCATCAGCCCCAGCATTTT.

The V gene is TRBV6-1, the J gene TRBJ1-1, with unresolved D. Germline loops: CDR1 MNHNS, CDR2 SASEGT. The V gene lost 1 base and the J gene lost 4 bases, with 13 bases spanning the gap. The CDR3 is made up of 15 amino acids. The CDR3 DNA sequence: TGTGCCAGCAGTGAAGGTCTTTGGACCATCACTGAAGCTTTCTTT. This translates into CASSEGLWTITEAFF.

This chain connects TRBV9 to TRBJ2-1, with D uncertain. The CDR3 runs to 13 residues. Between the trimmed V and J ends, which lost 0 bases and 6 bases, there was a span of 7 bases. The germline V gene has CDR1 SGDLS and CDR2 YYNGEE. Written as DNA, the CDR3 is TGTGCCAGCAGCGTAGTTACCTCCAATGAGCAGTTCTTC. Its protein is CASSVVTSNEQFF.

This clone was detected only once. The CDR3 sequence: CAIKMRGITDTQYF. DNA of the CDR3: TGTGCCATTAAGATGCGTGGGATCACAGATACGCAGTATTTT. V usage is TRBV6-5 and J usage is TRBJ2-3; no firm D call. The CDR3 is made up of 14 amino acids. V shed 10 bases and J shed 2 bases, with 16 bases lying between them. CDR1 MNHEY and CDR2 SVGAGI come from the germline V gene.

This clone has only one observation. The chain links TRBV10-2 to TRBJ1-5; tentative D call: TRBD1 (5 bases). The CDR3 is made up of 13 amino acids. Looked up from germline, CDR1 is WSHSY and CDR2 is SAAADI. V lost 10 bases and J 5 bases, leaving 15 bases between the germline ends. The CDR3 here is CATTRVTDQPQHF. The CDR3 DNA reads TGCGCCACCACCAGGGTAACGGATCAGCCCCAGCATTTT.

V and J are TRBV4-1 and TRBJ2-2; 11 bases are shared with TRBD2. Trimming took 5 bases from V and 2 from J; bases not matched to a gene: 4. The CDR3 consists of 16 residues. Germline V gene data show CDR1 as MGHRA and CDR2 as YSYEKL. This chain's CDR3 is CASSVSGGDNTGELFF. The CDR3 nucleotides read TGCGCCAGCAGCGTTAGCGGGGGGGATAACACCGGGGAGCTGTTTTTT.

V usage is TRBV19 and J usage is TRBJ1-5; D gene ambiguous. V was trimmed by 6 bases and J by 4 bases, leaving 10 bases between them. The CDR3 is made up of 13 amino acids. Germline lookup yields CDR1 LNHDA and CDR2 SQIVND (reference sequence). CDR3 coding DNA: TGTGCCAGTAGCCAGCCGGGAAATCAGCCCCAGCATTTT. It encodes CASSQPGNQPQHF.

CDR3 DNA sequence: TGTGCCAGCAGCTTAGTAAGGGGGCGGCGGTACACTGAAGCTTTCTTT. Protein product: CASSLVRGRRYTEAFF. The V and J genes are TRBV7-8 and TRBJ1-1, with 7 bases that match TRBD1. The CDR3 is 16 amino acids. V lost 1 base and J lost 3; bases outside the gene matches: 8. The germline V gene has CDR1 SGHVS and CDR2 FQNEAQ.

In this sample, this clone turned up a few times. The chain is built from TRBV28 and TRBJ1-3; D unresolved. The CDR3 totals 17 residues. Trimming cost V 10 bases and J 0 bases, with 22 bases left between them. Germline CDR1 is MDHEN and CDR2 is SYDVKM. The CDR3: CAIAAAGAHYSGNTIYF. CDR3 nucleotide sequence: TGTGCCATCGCCGCTGCGGGAGCTCACTACTCTGGAAACACCATATATTTT.

The gene calls are TRBV18 and TRBJ1-1, with D maybe TRBD1 (6 bases). There are 17 residues in the CDR3. The V end lost 0 bases, the J end lost 6 bases, and 20 bases lay between the germline ends. CDR1 and CDR2 (germline): KGHSH, LQKENI. CDR3 DNA: TGTGCCAGCTCACCACCGGGGGCTACCACCCTTCGCCCTGAAGCTTTCTTT. Translating it yields CASSPPGATTLRPEAFF.

The chain has TRBV29-1 and TRBJ2-3, with TRBD2 matching 12 bases. This CDR3 region has 15 residues. Germline CDR1 is SQVTM and CDR2 is ANQGSEA. V trimming: 2 bases; J trimming: 5 bases; junction bases outside the gene matches: 5. The CDR3: CSVETSGGPVDTQYF. In nucleotides, the CDR3 is TGCAGCGTTGAAACTAGCGGGGGGCCGGTAGATACGCAGTATTTT.

This clone was seen more than once but under ten times. J is TRBJ1-5 and V is TRBV19; a possible D gene is TRBD1 (5 bases). This CDR3 spans 16 amino acids. Deletions cut 3 bases from V and 2 bases from J, with 14 bases between. Germline CDR1 and CDR2: LNHDA and SQIVND (reference sequence). The CDR3 loop is CASSMGRARGNQPQHF. CDR3 sequence (DNA): TGTGCCAGTAGTATGGGCAGGGCAAGAGGCAATCAGCCCCAGCATTTT.